This T cell receptor (beta chain) was captured by sequencing in a study of response to subunit inactivated influenza vaccine. Study results and limitations: The authors suggested that every seasonal influenza vaccination recruits few new T cells.

Each CDR3 protein gets one entry after TCRdb re-called the RT-PCR reads with MiXCR. The table has about 650,000 distinct CDR3 sequences, around a sixth seen once. The V and J ends lost 4 bases and 1 base respectively, with 5 bases between them. The CDR3 consists of 14 residues. From germline, CDR1 is LGHNA and CDR2 YNFKEQ. With regard to this clonotype: What it binds is not known.

The V gene is TRBV4-2, the J gene TRBJ2-6; the D is unclear. The source was PBMCs from blood, collected 12 days after vaccination. The clonotype originates from a man aged 45-65 years who received an inactivated influenza vaccine. CDR3 protein: CASSRLSGANVLTF. DNA for the CDR3: TGTGCCAGCAGCCGGCTTTCTGGGGCCAACGTCCTGACTTTC.